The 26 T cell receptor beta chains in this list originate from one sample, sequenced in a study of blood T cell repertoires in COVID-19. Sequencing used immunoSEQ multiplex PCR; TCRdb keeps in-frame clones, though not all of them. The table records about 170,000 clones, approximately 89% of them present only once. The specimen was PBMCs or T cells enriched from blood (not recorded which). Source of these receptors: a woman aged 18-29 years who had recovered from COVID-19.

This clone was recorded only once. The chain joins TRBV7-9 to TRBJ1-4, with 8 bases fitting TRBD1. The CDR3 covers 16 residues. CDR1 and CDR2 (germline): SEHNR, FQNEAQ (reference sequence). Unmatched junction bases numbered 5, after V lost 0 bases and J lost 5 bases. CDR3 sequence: CASSLAPTGDNEKLFF. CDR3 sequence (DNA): TGTGCCAGCAGCTTAGCTCCGACAGGGGACAATGAAAAACTGTTTTTT.

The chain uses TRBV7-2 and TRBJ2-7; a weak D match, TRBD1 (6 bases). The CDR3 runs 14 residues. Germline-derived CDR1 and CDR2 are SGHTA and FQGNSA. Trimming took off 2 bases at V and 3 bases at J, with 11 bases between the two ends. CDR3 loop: CASSLRGSLYEQYF. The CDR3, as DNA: TGTGCCAGCAGCTTAAGGGGGAGCCTCTACGAGCAGTACTTC.

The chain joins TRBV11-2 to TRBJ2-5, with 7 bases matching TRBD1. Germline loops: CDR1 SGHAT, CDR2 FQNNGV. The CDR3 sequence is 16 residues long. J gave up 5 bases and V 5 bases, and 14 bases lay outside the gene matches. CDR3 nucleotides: TGTGCCAGCAGCCCCTCCAAGAGTAGGGGGCCGGAGACCCAGTACTTC. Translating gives CASSPSKSRGPETQYF.

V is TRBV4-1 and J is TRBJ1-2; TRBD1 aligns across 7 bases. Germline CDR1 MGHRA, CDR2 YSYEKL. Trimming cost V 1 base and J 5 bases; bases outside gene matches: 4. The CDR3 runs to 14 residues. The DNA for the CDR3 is TGCGCCAGCAGCCAAGGACAGGGAATTTATGGCTACACCTTC. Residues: CASSQGQGIYGYTF.

The CDR3 spells CASSLGTSLYEQYF. The DNA of the CDR3 is TGCGCCAGCAGCCTAGGGACTAGCCTCTACGAGCAGTACTTC. The chain has TRBV5-1 and TRBJ2-7; 9 bases match TRBD2. Germline V gives CDR1 SGHRS, CDR2 YFSETQ. CDR3 length equals 14 residues. V trimming: 4 bases; J trimming: 3 bases; junction bases outside the gene matches: 5.

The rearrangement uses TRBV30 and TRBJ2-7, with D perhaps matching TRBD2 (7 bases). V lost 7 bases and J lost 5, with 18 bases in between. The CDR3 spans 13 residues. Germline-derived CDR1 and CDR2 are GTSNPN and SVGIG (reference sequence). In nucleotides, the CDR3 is TGTGCCTCACTGGGGGGGCTGGCCAACGAGCAGTACTTC. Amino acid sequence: CASLGGLANEQYF.

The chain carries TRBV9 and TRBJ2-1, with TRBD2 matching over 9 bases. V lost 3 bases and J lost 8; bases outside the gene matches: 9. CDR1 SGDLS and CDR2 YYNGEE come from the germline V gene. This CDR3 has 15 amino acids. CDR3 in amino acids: CASSALAGLRDEQFF. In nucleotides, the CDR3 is TGTGCCAGCAGCGCCCTAGCGGGATTGAGGGATGAGCAGTTCTTC. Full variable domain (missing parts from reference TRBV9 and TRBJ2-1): DSGVTQTPKHLITATGQRVTLRCSPRSGDLSVYWYQQSLDQGLQFLIQYYNGEERAKGNILERFSAQQFPDLHSELNLSSLELGDSALYFCASSALAGLRDEQFFGPGTRLTVL.

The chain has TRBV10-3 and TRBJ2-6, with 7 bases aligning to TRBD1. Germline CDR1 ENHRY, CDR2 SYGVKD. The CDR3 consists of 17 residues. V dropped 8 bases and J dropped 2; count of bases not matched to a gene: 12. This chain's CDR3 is CAIGLNRDRAGANVLTF. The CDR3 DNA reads TGTGCCATCGGACTCAATAGAGACAGGGCTGGGGCCAACGTCCTGACTTTC.

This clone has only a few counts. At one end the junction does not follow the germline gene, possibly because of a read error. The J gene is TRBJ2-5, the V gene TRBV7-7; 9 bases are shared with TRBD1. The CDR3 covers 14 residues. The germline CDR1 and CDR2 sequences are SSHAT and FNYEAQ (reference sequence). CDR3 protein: CASSPGQGVQTQYF. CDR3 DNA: TGTGCTAGCAGCCCGGGACAGGGCGTCCAGACCCAGTACTTC.

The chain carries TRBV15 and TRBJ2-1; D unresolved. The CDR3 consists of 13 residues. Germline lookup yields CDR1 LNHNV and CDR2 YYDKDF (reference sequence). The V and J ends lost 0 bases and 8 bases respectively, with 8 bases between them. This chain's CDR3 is CATSRDIIDEQFF. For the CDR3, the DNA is TGTGCCACCAGCAGAGATATAATCGATGAGCAGTTCTTC.

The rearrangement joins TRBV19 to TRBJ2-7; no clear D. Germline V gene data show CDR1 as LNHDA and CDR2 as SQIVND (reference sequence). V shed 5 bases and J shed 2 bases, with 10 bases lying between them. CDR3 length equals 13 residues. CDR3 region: CASSLGRTYEQYF. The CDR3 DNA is TGTGCCAGTAGTTTAGGCAGGACCTACGAGCAGTACTTC.

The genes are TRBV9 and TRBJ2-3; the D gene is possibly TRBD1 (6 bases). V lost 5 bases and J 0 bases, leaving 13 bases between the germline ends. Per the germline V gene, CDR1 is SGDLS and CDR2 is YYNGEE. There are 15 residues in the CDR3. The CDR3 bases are TGTGCCAGCAGTAAAGGACAGCCTAGCACAGATACGCAGTATTTT. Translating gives CASSKGQPSTDTQYF. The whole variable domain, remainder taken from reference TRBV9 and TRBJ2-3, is DSGVTQTPKHLITATGQRVTLRCSPRSGDLSVYWYQQSLDQGLQFLIQYYNGEERAKGNILERFSAQQFPDLHSELNLSSLELGDSALYFCASSKGQPSTDTQYFGPGTRLTVL.

The CDR3 DNA sequence: TGTGCCACGGAGAGGCGGGCAGCCTACAATGAGCAGTTCTTC. Amino acid sequence: CATERRAAYNEQFF. This rearrangement joins TRBV7-9 to TRBJ2-1; maybe TRBD2 (5 bases). This CDR3 has 14 residues. Germline lookup yields CDR1 SEHNR and CDR2 FQNEAQ (reference sequence). V dropped 10 bases and J dropped 2 bases, with 15 bases sitting between them.

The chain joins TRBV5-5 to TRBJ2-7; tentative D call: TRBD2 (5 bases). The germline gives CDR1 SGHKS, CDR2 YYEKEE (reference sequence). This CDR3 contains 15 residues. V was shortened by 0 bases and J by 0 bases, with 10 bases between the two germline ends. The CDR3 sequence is CASSLAGGSSYEQYF. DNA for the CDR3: TGTGCCAGCAGCTTGGCAGGAGGAAGCTCCTACGAGCAGTACTTC.

The CDR3 spells CSVEVRGLAGGAYEQYF. The CDR3 DNA sequence: TGCAGCGTTGAAGTCAGGGGTCTAGCGGGAGGGGCTTACGAGCAGTACTTC. The chain recombines TRBV29-1 with TRBJ2-7; 12 bases fit TRBD2. Germline V gene data show CDR1 as SQVTM and CDR2 as ANQGSEA. J lost 4 bases, V lost 1 base, and 11 bases had no gene match. The CDR3 contains 17 residues.

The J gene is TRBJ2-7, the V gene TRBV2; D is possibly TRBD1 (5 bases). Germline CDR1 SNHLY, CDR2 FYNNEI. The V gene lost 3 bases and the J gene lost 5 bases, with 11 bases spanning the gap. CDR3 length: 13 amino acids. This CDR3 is CASSDFRADEQYF. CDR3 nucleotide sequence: TGTGCCAGCAGTGATTTCAGGGCGGACGAGCAGTACTTC.

The CDR3 loop reads CASSQEGGFTEAFF. The CDR3 bases are TGCGCCAGCAGCCAAGAAGGGGGTTTCACTGAAGCTTTCTTT. The rearrangement joins TRBV4-1 to TRBJ1-1, with D possibly being TRBD1 (6 bases). V was pared by 0 bases and J by 4 bases, with 9 bases between. From germline, CDR1 is MGHRA and CDR2 YSYEKL. CDR3 size: 14 residues.

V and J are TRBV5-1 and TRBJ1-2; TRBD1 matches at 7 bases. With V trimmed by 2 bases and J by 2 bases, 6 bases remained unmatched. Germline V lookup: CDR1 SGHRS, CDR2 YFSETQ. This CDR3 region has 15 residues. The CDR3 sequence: CASSFRGFRNYGYTF. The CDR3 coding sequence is TGCGCCAGCAGCTTCAGGGGGTTTCGAAACTATGGCTACACCTTC.

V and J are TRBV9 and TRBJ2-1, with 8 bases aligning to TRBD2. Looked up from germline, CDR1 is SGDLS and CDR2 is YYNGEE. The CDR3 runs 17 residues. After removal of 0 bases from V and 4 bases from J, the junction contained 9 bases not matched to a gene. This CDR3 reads CASSVGNSGSFYNEQFF. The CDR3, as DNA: TGTGCCAGCAGCGTAGGGAACAGCGGGAGTTTTTACAATGAGCAGTTCTTC.

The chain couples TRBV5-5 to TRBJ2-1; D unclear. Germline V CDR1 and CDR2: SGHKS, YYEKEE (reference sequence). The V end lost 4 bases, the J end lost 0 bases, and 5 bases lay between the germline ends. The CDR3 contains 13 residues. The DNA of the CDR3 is TGTGCCAGCAGCCGGAGCTCCTACAATGAGCAGTTCTTC. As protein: CASSRSSYNEQFF.

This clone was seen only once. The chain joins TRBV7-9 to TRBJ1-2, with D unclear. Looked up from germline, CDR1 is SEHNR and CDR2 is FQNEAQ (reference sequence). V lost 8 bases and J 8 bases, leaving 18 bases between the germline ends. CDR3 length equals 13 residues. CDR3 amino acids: CASASAGERGYTF. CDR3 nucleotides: TGTGCCAGCGCGTCGGCCGGGGAGCGAGGCTACACCTTC. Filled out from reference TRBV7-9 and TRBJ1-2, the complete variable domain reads DTGVSQNPRHKITKRGQNVTFRCDPISEHNRLYWYRQTLGQGPEFLTYFQNEAQLEKSRLLSDRFSAERPKGSFSTLEIQRTEQGDSAMYLCASASAGERGYTFGSGTRLTVV.

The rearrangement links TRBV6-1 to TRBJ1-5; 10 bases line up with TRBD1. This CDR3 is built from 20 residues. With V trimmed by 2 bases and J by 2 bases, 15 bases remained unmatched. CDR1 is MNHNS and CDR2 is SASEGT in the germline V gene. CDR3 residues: CASSEPRGQGPLSRNQPQHF. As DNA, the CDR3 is TGTGCCAGCAGTGAACCCAGGGGACAGGGGCCCTTAAGCCGCAATCAGCCCCAGCATTTT.

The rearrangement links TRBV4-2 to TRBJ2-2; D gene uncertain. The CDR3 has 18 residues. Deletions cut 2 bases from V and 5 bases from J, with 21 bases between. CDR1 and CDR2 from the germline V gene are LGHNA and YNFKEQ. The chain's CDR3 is CASSQYKRGGTSTGELFF. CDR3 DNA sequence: TGTGCCAGCAGCCAATATAAAAGAGGTGGAACAAGTACCGGGGAGCTGTTTTTT.

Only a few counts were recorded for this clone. The CDR3 DNA sequence: TGTGCCAGCAAAATTAGGGGTTCCGATACGCAGTATTTT. Translated: CASKIRGSDTQYF. This sequence joins TRBV6-5 and TRBJ2-3; D possibly corresponds to TRBD1 (5 bases). V shed 7 bases and J shed 6 bases, with 14 bases lying between them. Per germline, CDR1 MNHEY and CDR2 SVGAGI. This CDR3 contains 13 residues.

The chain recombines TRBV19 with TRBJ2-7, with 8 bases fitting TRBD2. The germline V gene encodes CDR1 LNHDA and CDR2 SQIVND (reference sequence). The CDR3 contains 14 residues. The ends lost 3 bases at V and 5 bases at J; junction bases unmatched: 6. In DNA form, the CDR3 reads TGTGCCAGTAGTATTTCGAGCGGGAGCGACGAGCAGTACTTC. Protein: CASSISSGSDEQYF. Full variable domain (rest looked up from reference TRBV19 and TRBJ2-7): DGGITQSPKYLFRKEGQNVTLSCEQNLNHDAMYWYRQDPGQGLRLIYYSQIVNDFQKGDIAEGYSVSREKKESFPLTVTSAQKNPTAFYLCASSISSGSDEQYFGPGTRLTVT.

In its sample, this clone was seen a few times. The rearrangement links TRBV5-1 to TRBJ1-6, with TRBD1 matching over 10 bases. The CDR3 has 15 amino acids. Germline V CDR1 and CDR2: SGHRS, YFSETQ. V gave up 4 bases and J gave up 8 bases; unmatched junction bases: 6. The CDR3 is CASSTGQGDYSPLHF. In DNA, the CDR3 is TGCGCCAGCAGCACAGGACAGGGGGATTATTCACCCCTCCACTTT.